This TCR beta chain was captured in a study of T cells in tumors after PD-1 blockade. For the study at large: Daily vismodegib 150 mg continued in a subset of anti-PD-1-treated patients.

Sequencing was performed with immunoSEQ multiplex PCR; in TCRdb, only in-frame clones are kept and a portion is missing. Of about 5,800 clones listed, 68% were seen once; the top ten hold around 5%. CDR1 is MNHEY, CDR2 SMNVEV, per germline (reference sequence). V was cut by 3 bases and J by 0 bases, with 11 bases left in between. The CDR3 consists of 15 residues. The sequencing used tumor tissue, collected before anti-PD-1 treatment. The V gene is TRBV27, the J gene TRBJ1-1; the D gene is possibly TRBD1 (6 bases). This receptor was taken from a human donor with basal cell carcinoma. The CDR3 DNA sequence: TGTGCCAGCAGTTTCCCCCGGACAGTGAACACTGAAGCTTTCTTT. Its translation is CASSFPRTVNTEAFF.